Following are 11 T cell receptor beta chains from one sample sequenced in a study of T-cell reconstitution after alpha-beta-depleted transplantation in children. Unique molecular identifiers were used to barcode this TCRbeta library. TCRdb recomputed calls from the PCR reads with MiXCR, one row per CDR3 protein. In the table there are 500,000 to 650,000 distinct CDR3 sequences, under 15% of which are singletons. The sample in question was PBMCs, mostly from graft donor cells, obtained 360 days after TCRalphabeta/CD19-depleted stem cell transplant. Receptors were obtained from a male patient aged 5 to 17 who had a stem cell transplant for acute myeloid leukemia, so the T cells may come from the graft donor.

The rearrangement uses TRBV7-9 and TRBJ2-7, with 7 bases identical to TRBD1. The CDR3 sequence is 17 residues long. The germline V gene encodes CDR1 SEHNR and CDR2 FQNEAQ (reference sequence). J was trimmed by 0 bases and V by 5 bases; bases with no gene match: 13. CDR3 loop: CASSPSWNRGPSYEQYF. The CDR3 bases are TGTGCCAGCAGCCCTAGTTGGAACAGGGGACCCTCCTACGAGCAGTACTTC.

There are a few counts of this clonotype. V usage is TRBV28 and J usage is TRBJ2-6, with a tentative D call TRBD2 (6 bases). The CDR3 is 17 amino acids. The germline V gene has CDR1 MDHEN and CDR2 SYDVKM. V dropped 8 bases and J dropped 3 bases, with 20 bases sitting between them. This chain's CDR3 is CASGAWGFGGGANVLTF. The CDR3 nucleotides read TGTGCCAGCGGCGCTTGGGGGTTCGGGGGTGGGGCCAACGTCCTGACTTTC.

This clonotype was counted a few times. J is TRBJ2-1 and V is TRBV18; 7 bases fit TRBD2. The trim removed 0 bases at V and 0 bases at J, leaving 5 bases unmatched. CDR1 is KGHSH and CDR2 is LQKENI in the germline V gene. This CDR3 region has 17 residues. CDR3: CASSPPDGGSSYNEQFF. In DNA, the CDR3 is TGTGCCAGCTCACCACCCGACGGCGGGAGCTCCTACAATGAGCAGTTCTTC.

This clonotype appeared a few times. DNA of the CDR3: TGTGCCACCAGCACCCGACTAGCGGGAGTTCTCTACGAGCAGTACTTC. Translating gives CATSTRLAGVLYEQYF. This sequence joins TRBV15 and TRBJ2-7, with TRBD2 matching 12 bases. CDR1 is LNHNV and CDR2 is YYDKDF in the germline V gene (reference sequence). This CDR3 contains 16 residues. V lost 4 bases, J lost 3 bases, and 7 bases stayed unmatched.

The sample holds many counts of this clonotype. The chain recombines TRBV12-3 or TRBV12-4 with TRBJ1-1; D call uncertain. CDR3 length: 16 residues. V was trimmed by 3 bases and J by 0 bases, leaving 14 bases between them. CDR3 protein: CASSLRQKVMNTEAFF. CDR3 nucleotide sequence: TGTGCCAGCAGTTTGAGGCAGAAAGTCATGAACACTGAAGCTTTCTTT.

The chain recombines TRBV3-1 with TRBJ2-7; 12 bases fit TRBD2. CDR1 and CDR2 (germline): LGHDT, YNNKEL (reference sequence). This CDR3 is 16 amino acids long. V trimming: 3 bases; J trimming: 2 bases; junction bases outside the gene matches: 5. The CDR3 here is CASSQPTSGRPYEQYF. The DNA of the CDR3 is TGTGCCAGCAGCCAGCCGACTAGCGGGAGACCCTACGAGCAGTACTTC.

The chain couples TRBV30 to TRBJ2-1, with 7 bases fitting TRBD2. In germline, CDR1 is GTSNPN, CDR2 SVGIG (reference sequence). With V trimmed by 1 base and J by 8 bases, 5 bases remained unmatched. The CDR3 loop spans 13 amino acids. Here the CDR3 reads CAWSGLARDEQFF. CDR3 DNA: TGTGCCTGGAGTGGACTAGCCAGGGATGAGCAGTTCTTC.

This clonotype was seen ten or more times. The V and J genes are TRBV29-1 and TRBJ1-1; possible D gene TRBD1, 5 bases. V was shortened by 7 bases and J by 5 bases, with 14 bases between the two germline ends. Per the germline V gene, CDR1 is SQVTM and CDR2 is ANQGSEA. The CDR3 is 12 amino acids. The CDR3 DNA reads TGCAGCGCCGGGGGGGGAAAAACTGAAGCTTTCTTT. It encodes CSAGGGKTEAFF.

The chain carries TRBV5-6 and TRBJ2-1; D is unresolved. The germline CDR1 and CDR2 sequences are SGHDT and YYEEEE. The CDR3 is 18 residues long. Deletions cut 3 bases from V and 0 bases from J, with 19 bases between. In DNA, the CDR3 is TGTGCCAGCAGCTCAAAGAAGGTTCGGTTAAGCTCCTACAATGAGCAGTTCTTC. Translated: CASSSKKVRLSSYNEQFF.

The CDR3 spells CASSFRDSQGTEAFF. In nucleotides, the CDR3 is TGTGCCAGCAGCTTTAGGGACAGCCAAGGCACTGAAGCTTTCTTT. The gene calls are TRBV11-2 and TRBJ1-1; TRBD1 agrees at 7 bases. Germline trimming cut 3 bases from V and 4 bases from J; bases unmatched to any gene: 8. The CDR3 is 15 residues long. CDR1 and CDR2 (germline): SGHAT, FQNNGV.

This clonotype was observed at least ten times. This chain connects TRBV29-1 to TRBJ2-7; D may correspond to TRBD1 or TRBD2 (6 bases each). Per the germline V gene, CDR1 is SQVTM and CDR2 is ANQGSEA. The CDR3 spans 14 residues. V lost 4 bases, J lost 3 bases, and 16 bases lay in between. CDR3: CSVATGGVIYEQYF. CDR3 DNA sequence: TGCAGCGTTGCGACAGGAGGGGTTATCTACGAGCAGTACTTC.